A single sample is the source of the 18 T cell receptor beta chains below, sequenced in a study of T cells in localized non-small cell lung cancer. Only in-frame clones appear in the TCRdb table, and some are missing; sequencing was by immunoSEQ multiplex PCR. The sample contains about 78,000 clones, 84% of which appear only once. Sequenced here: peripheral blood, sampled before any cancer treatment. The receptors derive from a man aged 35 to 70 with stage I lung adenocarcinoma.

The V and J genes are TRBV2 and TRBJ2-3; TRBD2 matches at 9 bases. The germline CDR1 and CDR2 sequences are SNHLY and FYNNEI. This CDR3 is 17 amino acids long. V dropped 0 bases and J dropped 5; count of bases not matched to a gene: 9. CDR3 coding DNA: TGTGCCAGCAGTGAAGCGCTTGGTAGCGGGGGTGTAGATACGCAGTATTTT. This sequence encodes CASSEALGSGGVDTQYF.

The V and J genes are TRBV6-6 and TRBJ2-2; weak D call: TRBD2 (6 bases). Trimming shortened V by 5 bases and J by 4 bases, and 14 bases separated the two germline ends. Per the germline V gene, CDR1 is MNHNY and CDR2 is SVGAGI (reference sequence). This CDR3 has 15 residues. CDR3 in amino acids: CASSLGGAGTGELFF. The CDR3 DNA follows: TGTGCCAGCAGTCTCGGCGGGGCCGGCACCGGGGAGCTGTTTTTT.

V and J are TRBV19 and TRBJ1-3; the D is unclear. Per germline, CDR1 LNHDA and CDR2 SQIVND (reference sequence). The CDR3 has 13 amino acids. V lost 7 bases to trimming and J lost 0 bases, with 7 bases between them. CDR3 coding DNA: TGTGCCAGTACAGGACTCTCTGGAAACACCATATATTTT. This encodes CASTGLSGNTIYF. Drawing the rest from reference TRBV19 and TRBJ1-3, the complete variable domain is DGGITQSPKYLFRKEGQNVTLSCEQNLNHDAMYWYRQDPGQGLRLIYYSQIVNDFQKGDIAEGYSVSREKKESFPLTVTSAQKNPTAFYLCASTGLSGNTIYFGEGSWLTVV.

This chain joins TRBV6-6 and TRBJ2-1; 13 nucleotides align to TRBD2. Germline V CDR1 and CDR2: MNHNY, SVGAGI (reference sequence). CDR3 length: 16 amino acids. Trimming cost V 6 bases and J 10 bases; bases outside gene matches: 12. For the CDR3, the DNA is TGTGCCAGCAGCTTAGGACTAGCGGGGGCCTTCAAGGAGCAGTTCTTC. Translated, it gives CASSLGLAGAFKEQFF.

The chain employs TRBV6-1 and TRBJ2-5, with 7 bases identical to TRBD2. The CDR3 totals 18 residues. The germline V gene has CDR1 MNHNS and CDR2 SASEGT. J was trimmed by 1 base and V by 1 base; bases with no gene match: 12. The CDR3 sequence is CASSEEGGMITPQETQYF. CDR3 nucleotide sequence: TGTGCCAGCAGTGAAGAGGGAGGGATGATTACCCCCCAAGAGACCCAGTACTTC.

The V and J genes are TRBV7-2 and TRBJ2-1, with TRBD2 matching over 16 bases. Germline loops: CDR1 SGHTA, CDR2 FQGNSA. The CDR3 sequence is 19 residues long. V lost 4 bases, J lost 0 bases, and 6 bases stayed unmatched. The DNA of the CDR3 is TGTGCCAGCAGCTCCCCGGGACTAGCGGGGGGGAGCTCCTACAATGAGCAGTTCTTC. As protein: CASSSPGLAGGSSYNEQFF.

The chain has TRBV18 and TRBJ1-1; the D is unclear. V lost 0 bases and J lost 5, with 10 bases in between. CDR1 is KGHSH and CDR2 is LQKENI in the germline V gene. The CDR3 has 14 residues. CDR3 coding DNA: TGTGCCAGCTCACCACCGGTTGTAGGGACTGAAGCTTTCTTT. Its translation: CASSPPVVGTEAFF.

This clone was seen only once. The V call is TRBV9, the J call TRBJ2-2, with TRBD1 identical over 7 bases. Germline trimming cut 5 bases from V and 5 bases from J; bases unmatched to any gene: 9. The CDR3 loop spans 15 amino acids. Per germline, CDR1 SGDLS and CDR2 YYNGEE. The CDR3 coding sequence is TGTGCCAGCAGTGGGTCCGGGACAGATACCGGGGAGCTGTTTTTT. It translates to CASSGSGTDTGELFF.

The V and J genes are TRBV4-1 and TRBJ1-5; possible D gene TRBD1, 5 bases. Germline-derived CDR1 and CDR2 are MGHRA and YSYEKL. The CDR3 loop spans 12 amino acids. The V end was cut by 3 bases, the J end by 10 bases, with 10 bases between. The CDR3 sequence: CASSQPRGPQHF. Here the CDR3 DNA reads TGCGCCAGCAGCCAGCCGAGGGGACCCCAGCATTTT.

This clone has only one observation. CDR3 sequence (DNA): TGTGCCAGCGGAACAGGGATTCAGCCCCAGCATTTT. This gives the protein CASGTGIQPQHF. The chain has TRBV7-9 and TRBJ1-5; possible D gene TRBD1, 6 bases. The CDR3 runs to 12 residues. The germline CDR1 and CDR2 sequences are SEHNR and FQNEAQ (reference sequence). The V end lost 8 bases, the J end lost 6 bases, and 11 bases lay between the germline ends.

The chain combines TRBV5-1 with TRBJ2-3, with D unclear. There are 14 residues in the CDR3. Germline CDR1 is SGHRS and CDR2 is YFSETQ. V gave up 0 bases and J gave up 4 bases, with 9 bases separating them. The CDR3: CASSLVTDPDTQYF. CDR3 coding DNA: TGCGCCAGCAGCTTGGTCACGGATCCAGATACGCAGTATTTT.

The chain employs TRBV5-1 and TRBJ2-7; tentative D call: TRBD1 (5 bases). This CDR3 region has 15 residues. Trimming pared 4 bases from V and 0 bases from J, leaving 14 bases between. CDR1 SGHRS and CDR2 YFSETQ come from the germline V gene. The chain's CDR3 is CASSPTDKSSYEQYF. Here the CDR3 DNA reads TGCGCCAGCAGCCCGACGGACAAGAGCTCCTACGAGCAGTACTTC.

In nucleotides, the CDR3 is TGTGCCAGCAGCATCTCAGACTACGAGCAGTACTTC. It translates to CASSISDYEQYF. V gene TRBV5-4 combines with J gene TRBJ2-7; D remains unclear. CDR1 is SGHNT, CDR2 YYREEE, per germline (reference sequence). The CDR3 runs 12 residues. Trimming shortened V by 4 bases and J by 3 bases, and 8 bases separated the two germline ends.

This rearrangement joins TRBV7-6 to TRBJ2-3; TRBD1 agrees at 9 bases. Looked up from germline, CDR1 is SGHVS and CDR2 is FNYEAQ. V lost 2 bases and J lost 0; bases outside the gene matches: 15. CDR3 length: 20 residues. The CDR3 DNA follows: TGTGCCAGCAGCTTAAACGGACAGGGGTTTAAGCGGGGCAGCACAGATACGCAGTATTTT. This translates into CASSLNGQGFKRGSTDTQYF. The variable domain in full, with the rest retrieved from reference TRBV7-6 and TRBJ2-3, is GAGVSQSPRYKVTKRGQDVALRCDPISGHVSLYWYRQALGQGPEFLTYFNYEAQQDKSGLPNDRFSAERPEGSISTLTIQRTEQRDSAMYRCASSLNGQGFKRGSTDTQYFGPGTRLTVL.

The V gene is TRBV28, the J gene TRBJ1-5, with 7 bases that match TRBD1. CDR1 and CDR2 (germline): MDHEN, SYDVKM. V lost 8 bases to trimming and J lost 4 bases; unmatched junction nucleotides: 8. The CDR3 spans 14 residues. The CDR3 DNA sequence: TGTGCCAGCCGAGCGGCAGGGGGGAATCAGCCCCAGCATTTT. Translation: CASRAAGGNQPQHF.

The CDR3 region is CASSIRIEAFF. The CDR3 DNA is TGTGCCAGTAGTATTAGAATTGAAGCTTTCTTT. The chain links TRBV19 to TRBJ1-1; D remains unclear. Germline V CDR1 and CDR2: LNHDA, SQIVND (reference sequence). CDR3 length: 11 amino acids. V was clipped by 3 bases and J by 7 bases, with 6 bases between them.

This clone has a single count. V and J are TRBV7-2 and TRBJ1-2, with D unclear. Germline values: CDR1 SGHTA, CDR2 FQGNSA. This CDR3 has 14 amino acids. The V end lost 5 bases, the J end lost 5 bases, and 15 bases lay between the germline ends. CDR3 sequence (DNA): TGTGCCAGCAGCGGTGATACAGAAGTATATGGCTACACCTTC. Translating it yields CASSGDTEVYGYTF.

The chain carries TRBV2 and TRBJ2-1; maybe TRBD2 (7 bases). Germline V gene sequence: CDR1 SNHLY, CDR2 FYNNEI. V gave up 6 bases and J gave up 8 bases, with 23 bases separating them. This CDR3 is 16 amino acids long. CDR3 DNA sequence: TGTGCCAGCAGAGTGAGGGAGGGGGTGCGGGGCGATGAGCAGTTCTTC. It translates to CASRVREGVRGDEQFF.